This TCR beta chain was identified in a study of technical replicates of blood from four donors. Only in-frame clones appear in the TCRdb table, and some are missing; sequencing was by immunoSEQ multiplex PCR. The profile shows approximately 70,000 clones, almost 95% of them singletons. Trimming removed 2 bases from V and 4 bases from J, with 14 bases in between. The CDR3 is made up of 15 amino acids. Germline loops: CDR1 SGHTA, CDR2 FQGNSA. This TCR derives from a human donor in good health. The V call is TRBV7-2, the J call TRBJ2-5, with TRBD2 as a possible D gene (6 bases). Sequencing was done on a sample of T cells isolated from PBMCs. Here the CDR3 DNA reads TGTGCCAGCAGCTTATCTCCGGGGGATAGAGAGACCCAGTACTTC. Translating gives CASSLSPGDRETQYF.